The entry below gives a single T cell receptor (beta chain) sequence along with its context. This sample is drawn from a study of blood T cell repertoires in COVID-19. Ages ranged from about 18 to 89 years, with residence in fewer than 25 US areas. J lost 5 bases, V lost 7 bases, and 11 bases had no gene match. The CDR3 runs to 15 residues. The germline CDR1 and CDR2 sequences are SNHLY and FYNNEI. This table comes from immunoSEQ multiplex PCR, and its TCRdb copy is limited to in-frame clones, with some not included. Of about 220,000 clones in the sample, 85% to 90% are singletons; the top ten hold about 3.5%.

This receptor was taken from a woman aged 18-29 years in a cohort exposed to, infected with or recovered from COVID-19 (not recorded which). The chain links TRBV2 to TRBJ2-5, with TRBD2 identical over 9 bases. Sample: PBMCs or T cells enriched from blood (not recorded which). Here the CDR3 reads CASTRDSGGIETQYF. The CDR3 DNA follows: TGTGCCAGCACCCGAGACAGCGGGGGGATTGAGACCCAGTACTTC.